This T cell receptor (beta chain) stems from a study of T-cell reconstitution after alpha-beta-depleted transplantation in children (dated by TCRdb to the mid-2010s). Describing the broader study: Using TCR repertoire profiling, the study quantitatively followed how T-cell immune reconstitution unfolded in children after TCRalphabeta/CD19-depleted allogeneic hematopoietic cell transplantation. Paper-wide results and their limitations: About two months after transplant, the apparently early recovery of alphabetaT-cell counts reportedly depended on just several hundred clones that had expanded rapidly and came from non-depleted graft cells. Hyperexpanded clone frequencies declined over subsequent months; after one year, T-cell counts and TCRbeta diversity were mostly attributed to newly produced T cells. In some patients, the high TCRbeta diversity seen at day 60 was put down to recipient T cells and intrathymic progenitors that had survived conditioning.

Details on this clonotype: No antigen is known for it. Per-base quality was not reported, and no clone a single base away is much larger than it.

Clipping removes 5 bases from V and 2 bases from J, with 5 as the unmatched junction base count. There are 15 amino acids in the CDR3, from cysteine to phenylalanine inclusive. Only the CDR3 portion is preserved as DNA: 45 bases, with reading frame beginning at the first base. For CDR1 and CDR2, the germline V gene (reference sequence) lists LNHDA and SQIVND. The treatment or condition label on this specimen signifies: allogeneic hematopoietic cell transplantation with graft depleted of TCRalphabeta T cells and CD19 B cells. The transplant recipients were children given TCRalphabeta/CD19-depleted allogeneic hematopoietic cell grafts. Library preparation was by PCR. The data were produced on an Illumina HiSeq 2500. To normalize quantification of the TCRbeta repertoire, the TCR libraries were built with molecular barcoding that relied on unique molecular identifiers. Through fastp at Q25 and MiXCR, TCRdb rebuilt clones from the public reads, retaining in-frame beta chains. Rows with a matching CDR3 protein are joined into one entry that keeps the most common DNA and genes. For this sample there are some 120,000 distinct CDR3 sequences; about a tenth appear just once. Roughly a third of the sample lies in the top ten.

This sequence originates from a boy aged 2 to 10 with acute lymphoblastic leukemia, due to receive a stem cell transplant. The V and J segments used are TRBV19 and TRBJ2-3, with 9 bases in between that match TRBD2. The sequencing used PBMCs, collected before TCRalphabeta/CD19-depleted stem cell transplant. The CDR3 reads as follows: CASSLAGTFTDTQYF. The DNA sequence follows: TGTGCCAGTAGTCTAGCGGGAACTTTCACAGATACGCAGTATTTT.